The source of this T cell receptor (beta chain) is a study of CD8 T cells in Susac syndrome. Regarding the study as a whole: The study's TCR sequencing and HLA analysis drew on a certain number of individuals. That number was acknowledged as relatively small.

This CDR3 has 13 residues. Trimming removed 11 bases from V and 4 bases from J, with 15 bases in between. About this clonotype: The antigen is unknown.

RNA amounts of about 0.5 to 1 ug underwent reverse transcription with random hexamers. The TCR beta CDR3 was amplified by immunoSEQ multiplex PCR across 54 Vbeta, 13 Jbeta. TCRdb re-called the immunoSEQ multiplex PCR reads through MiXCR, storing one row per CDR3 protein. The table includes 150,000 to 200,000 distinct CDR3 sequences, 90% to 95% detected once. The authors sequenced TCR beta from blood CD8+ and CD4+ T cells. Both CD4+ and CD8+ T cells were negatively isolated, and TEMRA cells underwent FACS enrichment. The TCR originated in a human donor in good health. The chain links TRBV23-1 to TRBJ2-1, with D uncertain. TRBV23-1 is labeled an ORF, and its function is uncertain. The sequencing input was CD4+ T cells from PBMCs. This chain's CDR3 is CARLKPSYNEQFF. The CDR3 coding sequence is TGCGCCCGTCTCAAGCCGTCATACAATGAGCAGTTCTTC.